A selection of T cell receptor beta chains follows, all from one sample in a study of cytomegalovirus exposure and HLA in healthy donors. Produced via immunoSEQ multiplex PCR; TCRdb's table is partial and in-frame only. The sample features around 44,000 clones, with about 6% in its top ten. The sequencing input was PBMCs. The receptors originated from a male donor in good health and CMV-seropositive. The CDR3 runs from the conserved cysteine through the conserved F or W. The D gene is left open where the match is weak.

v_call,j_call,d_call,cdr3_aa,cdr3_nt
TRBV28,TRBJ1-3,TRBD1,CASSSGQNTIYF,TGTGCCAGCAGTTCGGGACAGAACACCATATATTTT
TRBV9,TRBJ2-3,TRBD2,CASSGGLAGGDTQYF,TGTGCCAGCAGTGGGGGACTAGCGGGCGGTGATACGCAGTATTTT
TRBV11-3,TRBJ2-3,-,CASSFGVDTDTQYF,TGTGCCAGCAGCTTCGGAGTAGACACAGATACGCAGTATTTT
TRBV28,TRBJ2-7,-,CASSLEQVGEQYF,TGTGCCAGCAGTTTGGAACAGGTGGGGGAGCAGTACTTC
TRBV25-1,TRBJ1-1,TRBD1,CASSLQGAAFF,TGTGCCAGCAGTCTACAGGGGGCTGCTTTCTTT
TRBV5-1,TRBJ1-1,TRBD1,CASSHGQGTEAFF,TGCGCCAGCAGCCACGGACAGGGCACTGAAGCTTTCTTT
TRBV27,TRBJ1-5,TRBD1,CASSSPTGGYSNQPQHF,TGTGCCAGCAGTTCCCCAACAGGGGGCTATAGCAATCAGCCCCAGCATTTT
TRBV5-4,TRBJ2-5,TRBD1,CASSLVGQGEETQYF,TGTGCCAGCAGCTTGGTGGGACAGGGGGAGGAGACCCAGTACTTC
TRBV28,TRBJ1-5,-,CASSEMTVDQPQHF,TGTGCCAGCAGTGAAATGACAGTAGATCAGCCCCAGCATTTT
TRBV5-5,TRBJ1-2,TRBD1,CASSTGQLLTSGYTF,TGTGCCAGCAGCACGGGACAGCTCCTAACTAGTGGCTACACCTTC
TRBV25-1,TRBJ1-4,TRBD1,CASTSRTGEEKLFF,TGTGCCAGCACTTCTCGGACAGGGGAGGAAAAACTGTTTTTT
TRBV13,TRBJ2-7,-,CASSSAGNIDEQYF,TGTGCCAGCAGCTCCGCCGGGAACATCGACGAGCAGTACTTC
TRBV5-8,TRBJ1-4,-,CASSPRQSPNEKLFF,TGTGCCAGCAGCCCCAGACAGTCACCTAATGAAAAACTGTTTTTT
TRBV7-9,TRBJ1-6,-,CASSRGSLGLGSPLHF,TGTGCCAGCAGCCGGGGGTCGTTGGGGCTGGGTTCACCCCTCCACTTT
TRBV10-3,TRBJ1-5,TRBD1,CAISSGQGLQPQHF,TGTGCCATCAGTTCCGGACAGGGATTACAGCCCCAGCATTTT
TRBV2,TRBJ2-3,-,CASSERTTSTDTQYF,TGTGCCAGCAGTGAGAGAACTACTAGCACAGATACGCAGTATTTT
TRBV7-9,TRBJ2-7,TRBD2,CASSLRTSGAYYEQYF,TGTGCCAGCAGCTTAAGGACTAGCGGGGCCTACTACGAGCAGTACTTC